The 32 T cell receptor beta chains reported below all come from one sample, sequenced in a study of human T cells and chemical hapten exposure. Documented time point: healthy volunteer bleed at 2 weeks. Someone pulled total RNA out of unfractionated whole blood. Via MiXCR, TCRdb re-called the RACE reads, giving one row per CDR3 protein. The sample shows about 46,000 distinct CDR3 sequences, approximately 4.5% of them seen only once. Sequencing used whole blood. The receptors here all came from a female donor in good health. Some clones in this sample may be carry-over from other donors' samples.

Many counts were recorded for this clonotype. The CDR3 region is CASSSLTGDGSPLHF. The CDR3 DNA is TGTGCCAGCAGTTCTCTAACAGGGGATGGTTCACCCCTCCACTTT. V is TRBV28 and J is TRBJ1-6, with 7 bases identical to TRBD1. The germline CDR1 and CDR2 sequences are MDHEN and SYDVKM. The CDR3 consists of 15 residues. The junction had 9 bases not matched to a gene; V was cut back by 4 bases and J by 9 bases.

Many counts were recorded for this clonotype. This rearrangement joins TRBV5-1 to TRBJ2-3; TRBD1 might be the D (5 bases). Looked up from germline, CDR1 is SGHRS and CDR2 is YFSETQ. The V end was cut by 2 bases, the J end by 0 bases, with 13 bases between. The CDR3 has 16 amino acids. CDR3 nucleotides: TGCGCCAGCAGCTTTATAGGGGCTACTAGCACAGATACGCAGTATTTT. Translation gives CASSFIGATSTDTQYF.

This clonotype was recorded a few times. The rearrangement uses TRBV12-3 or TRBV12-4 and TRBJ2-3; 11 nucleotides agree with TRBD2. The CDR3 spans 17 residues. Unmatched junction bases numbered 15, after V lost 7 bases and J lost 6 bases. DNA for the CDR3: TGTGCCAGCACCCCAGCCGCTAGCGGGGGGTCAACCGATACGCAGTATTTT. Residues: CASTPAASGGSTDTQYF.

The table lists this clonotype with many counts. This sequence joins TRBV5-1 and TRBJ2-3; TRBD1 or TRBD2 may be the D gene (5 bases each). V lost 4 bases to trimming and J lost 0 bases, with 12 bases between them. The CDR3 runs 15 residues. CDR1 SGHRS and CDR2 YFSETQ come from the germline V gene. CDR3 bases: TGCGCCAGCAGCAGGGACGCACTGAGCACAGATACGCAGTATTTT. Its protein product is CASSRDALSTDTQYF.

CDR3 in amino acids: CASSYSKAGKSNQPQHF. The CDR3 DNA reads as TGTGCCAGCAGTTACTCGAAGGCAGGGAAGAGCAATCAGCCCCAGCATTTT. The chain uses TRBV6-6 and TRBJ1-5; maybe TRBD1 (5 bases). The V and J ends lost 0 bases and 1 base respectively, with 13 bases between them. This CDR3 is built from 17 residues. Germline V lookup: CDR1 MNHNY, CDR2 SVGAGI (reference sequence).

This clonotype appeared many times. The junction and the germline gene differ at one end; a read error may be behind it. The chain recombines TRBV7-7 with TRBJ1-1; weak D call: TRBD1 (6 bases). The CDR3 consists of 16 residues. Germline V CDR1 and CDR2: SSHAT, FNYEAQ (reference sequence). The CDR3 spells CASSPNRVREGTEAFF. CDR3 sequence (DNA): TGTGCTAGCAGCCCTAACAGGGTACGGGAGGGCACTGAAGCTTTCTTT.

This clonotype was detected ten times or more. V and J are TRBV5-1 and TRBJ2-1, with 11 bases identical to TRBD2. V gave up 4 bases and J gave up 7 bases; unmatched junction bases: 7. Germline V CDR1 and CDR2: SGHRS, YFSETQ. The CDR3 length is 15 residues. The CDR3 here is CASSPSASGGNEQFF. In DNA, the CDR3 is TGCGCCAGCAGCCCGTCGGCTAGCGGGGGGAATGAGCAGTTCTTC.

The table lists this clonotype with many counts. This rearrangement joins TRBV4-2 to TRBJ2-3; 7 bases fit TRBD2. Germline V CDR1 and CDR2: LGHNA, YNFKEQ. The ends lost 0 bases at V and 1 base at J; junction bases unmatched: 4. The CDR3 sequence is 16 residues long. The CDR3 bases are TGTGCCAGCAGCCAAGAGGGACGGGGGGGCACAGATACGCAGTATTTT. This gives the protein CASSQEGRGGTDTQYF.

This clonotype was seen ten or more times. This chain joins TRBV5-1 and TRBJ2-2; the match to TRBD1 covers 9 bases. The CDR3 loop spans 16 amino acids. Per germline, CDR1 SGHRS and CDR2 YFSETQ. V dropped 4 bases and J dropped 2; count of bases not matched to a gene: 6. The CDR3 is CASSAGDRVNTGELFF. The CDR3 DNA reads TGCGCCAGCAGCGCCGGGGACAGGGTTAACACCGGGGAGCTGTTTTTT.

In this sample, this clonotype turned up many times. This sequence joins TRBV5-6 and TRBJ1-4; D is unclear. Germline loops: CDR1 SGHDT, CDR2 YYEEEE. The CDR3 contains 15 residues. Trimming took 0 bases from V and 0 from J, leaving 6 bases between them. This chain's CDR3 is CASSLASATNEKLFF. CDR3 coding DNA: TGTGCCAGCAGCTTGGCCTCTGCAACTAATGAAAAACTGTTTTTT.

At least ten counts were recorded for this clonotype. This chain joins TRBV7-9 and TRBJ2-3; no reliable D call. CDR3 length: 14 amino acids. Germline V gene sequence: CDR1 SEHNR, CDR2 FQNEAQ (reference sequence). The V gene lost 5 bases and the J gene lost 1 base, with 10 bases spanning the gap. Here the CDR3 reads CASSTRSRTDTQYF. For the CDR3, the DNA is TGTGCCAGCAGCACACGTTCACGCACAGATACGCAGTATTTT. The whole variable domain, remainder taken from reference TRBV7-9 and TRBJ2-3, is DTGVSQNPRHKITKRGQNVTFRCDPISEHNRLYWYRQTLGQGPEFLTYFQNEAQLEKSRLLSDRFSAERPKGSFSTLEIQRTEQGDSAMYLCASSTRSRTDTQYFGPGTRLTVL.

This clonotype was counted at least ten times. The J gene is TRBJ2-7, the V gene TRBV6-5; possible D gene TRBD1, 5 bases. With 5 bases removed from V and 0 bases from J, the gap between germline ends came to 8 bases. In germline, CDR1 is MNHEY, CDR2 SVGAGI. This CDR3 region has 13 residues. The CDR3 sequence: CASSQQASYEQYF. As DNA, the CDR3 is TGTGCCAGCAGTCAACAGGCCTCCTACGAGCAGTACTTC.

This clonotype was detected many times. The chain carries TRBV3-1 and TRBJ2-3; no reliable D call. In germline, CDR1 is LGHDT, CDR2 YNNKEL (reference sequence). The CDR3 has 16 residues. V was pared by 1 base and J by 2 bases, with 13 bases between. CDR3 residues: CASSQGGNPHTDTQYF. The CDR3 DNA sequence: TGTGCCAGCAGCCAAGGGGGAAATCCACACACAGATACGCAGTATTTT.

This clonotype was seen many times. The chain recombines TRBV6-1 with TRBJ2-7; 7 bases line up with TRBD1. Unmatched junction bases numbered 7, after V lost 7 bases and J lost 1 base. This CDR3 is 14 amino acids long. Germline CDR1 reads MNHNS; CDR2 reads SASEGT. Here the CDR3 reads CASTTRQGSYEQYF. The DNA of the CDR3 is TGTGCCAGCACCACGAGACAGGGTTCCTACGAGCAGTACTTC.

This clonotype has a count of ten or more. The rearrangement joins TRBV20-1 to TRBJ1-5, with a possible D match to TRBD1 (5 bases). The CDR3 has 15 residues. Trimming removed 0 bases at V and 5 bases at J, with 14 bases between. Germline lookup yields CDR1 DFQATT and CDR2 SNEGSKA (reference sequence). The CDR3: CSARDFGAPDQPQHF. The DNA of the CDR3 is TGCAGTGCTAGAGATTTCGGGGCGCCGGATCAGCCCCAGCATTTT.

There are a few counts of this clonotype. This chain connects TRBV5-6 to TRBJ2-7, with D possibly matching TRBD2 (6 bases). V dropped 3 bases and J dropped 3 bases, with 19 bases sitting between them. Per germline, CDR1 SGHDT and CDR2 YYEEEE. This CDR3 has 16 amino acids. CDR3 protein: CASSSSTGVKYYEQYF. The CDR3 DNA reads TGTGCCAGCAGCTCATCGACGGGGGTCAAATACTACGAGCAGTACTTC.

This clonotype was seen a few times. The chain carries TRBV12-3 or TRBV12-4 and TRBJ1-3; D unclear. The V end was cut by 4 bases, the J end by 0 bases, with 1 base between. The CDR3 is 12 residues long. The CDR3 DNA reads TGTGCCAGCAGTTACTCTGGAAACACCATATATTTT. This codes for CASSYSGNTIYF.

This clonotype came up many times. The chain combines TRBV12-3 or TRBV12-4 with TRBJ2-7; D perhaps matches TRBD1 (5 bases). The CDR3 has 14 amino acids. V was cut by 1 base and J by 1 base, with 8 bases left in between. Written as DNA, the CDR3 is TGTGCCAGCAGTTTAGAAACAGGTTCCTACGAGCAGTACTTC. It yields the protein CASSLETGSYEQYF.

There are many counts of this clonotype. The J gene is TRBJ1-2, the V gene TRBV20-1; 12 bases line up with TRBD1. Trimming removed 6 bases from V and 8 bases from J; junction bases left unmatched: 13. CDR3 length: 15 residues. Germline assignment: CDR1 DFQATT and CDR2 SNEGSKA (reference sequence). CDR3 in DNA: TGCAGTGCCTTAATAGGGGGACAGGGGGCATTCGGCTACACCTTC. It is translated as CSALIGGQGAFGYTF.

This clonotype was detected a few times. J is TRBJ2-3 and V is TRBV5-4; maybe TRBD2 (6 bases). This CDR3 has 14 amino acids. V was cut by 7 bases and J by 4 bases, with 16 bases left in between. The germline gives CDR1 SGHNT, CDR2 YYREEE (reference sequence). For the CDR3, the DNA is TGTGCCAGCGCCCACCGGGAGAGTGCAGATACGCAGTATTTT. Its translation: CASAHRESADTQYF.

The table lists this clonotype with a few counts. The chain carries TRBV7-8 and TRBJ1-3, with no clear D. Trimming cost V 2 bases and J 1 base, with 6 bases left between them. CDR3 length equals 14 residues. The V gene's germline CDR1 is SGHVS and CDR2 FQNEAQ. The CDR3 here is CASSLRGSGNTIYF. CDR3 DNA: TGTGCCAGCAGCTTACGGGGATCTGGAAACACCATATATTTT.

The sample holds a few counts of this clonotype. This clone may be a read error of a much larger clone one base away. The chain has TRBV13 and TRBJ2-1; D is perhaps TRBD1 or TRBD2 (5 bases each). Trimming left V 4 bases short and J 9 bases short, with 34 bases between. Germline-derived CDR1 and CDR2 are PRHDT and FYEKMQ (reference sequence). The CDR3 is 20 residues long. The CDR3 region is CASSYLNRLGPRGGSGEQFF. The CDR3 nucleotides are TGTGCCAGCAGCTACTTAAACCGCTTGGGGCCTCGTGGAGGAAGCGGTGAGCAGTTCTTC. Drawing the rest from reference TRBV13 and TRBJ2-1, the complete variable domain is AAGVIQSPRHLIKEKRETATLKCYPIPRHDTVYWYQQGPGQDPQFLISFYEKMQSDKGSIPDRFSAQQFSDYHSELNMSSLELGDSALYFCASSYLNRLGPRGGSGEQFFGPGTRLTVL.

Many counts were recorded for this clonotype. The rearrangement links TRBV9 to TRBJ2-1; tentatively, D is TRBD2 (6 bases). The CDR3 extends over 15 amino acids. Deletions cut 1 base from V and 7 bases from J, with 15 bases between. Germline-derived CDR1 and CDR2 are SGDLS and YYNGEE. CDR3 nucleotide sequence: TGTGCCAGCAGCGTAAACGCGGGGCCTACGAATGAGCAGTTCTTC. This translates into CASSVNAGPTNEQFF.

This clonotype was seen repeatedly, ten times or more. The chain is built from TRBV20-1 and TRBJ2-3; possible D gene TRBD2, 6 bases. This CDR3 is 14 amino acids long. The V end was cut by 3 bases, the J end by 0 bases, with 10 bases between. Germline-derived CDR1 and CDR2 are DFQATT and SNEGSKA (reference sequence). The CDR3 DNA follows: TGCAGTGCTAGGCTTGCGGGAAGCACAGATACGCAGTATTTT. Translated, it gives CSARLAGSTDTQYF.

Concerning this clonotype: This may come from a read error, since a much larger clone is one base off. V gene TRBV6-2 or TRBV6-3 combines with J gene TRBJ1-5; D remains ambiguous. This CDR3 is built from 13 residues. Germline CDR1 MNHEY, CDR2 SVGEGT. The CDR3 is CASAPELYQPQNF. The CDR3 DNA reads TGTGCCAGCGCCCCCGAGTTATATCAGCCCCAGAATTTT.

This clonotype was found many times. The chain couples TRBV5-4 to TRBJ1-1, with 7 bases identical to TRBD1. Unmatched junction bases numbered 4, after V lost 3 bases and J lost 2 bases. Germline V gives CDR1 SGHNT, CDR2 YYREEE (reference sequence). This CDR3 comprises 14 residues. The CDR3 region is CASSYTGDNTEAFF. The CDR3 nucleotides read TGTGCCAGCAGCTATACAGGGGATAACACTGAAGCTTTCTTT. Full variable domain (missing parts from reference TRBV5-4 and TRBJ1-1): ETGVTQSPTHLIKTRGQQVTLRCSSQSGHNTVSWYQQALGQGPQFIFQYYREEENGRGNFPPRFSGLQFPNYSSELNVNALELDDSALYLCASSYTGDNTEAFFGQGTRLTVV.

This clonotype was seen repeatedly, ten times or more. CDR3 DNA sequence: TGTGCCAGCAGCTTGGCGAGGGGGTCCTACAATGAGCAGTTCTTC. It translates to CASSLARGSYNEQFF. J is TRBJ2-1 and V is TRBV5-5, with TRBD1 as a possible D gene (6 bases). V lost 0 bases to trimming and J lost 1 base, with 8 bases between them. The CDR3 totals 15 residues. Per the germline V gene, CDR1 is SGHKS and CDR2 is YYEKEE (reference sequence).

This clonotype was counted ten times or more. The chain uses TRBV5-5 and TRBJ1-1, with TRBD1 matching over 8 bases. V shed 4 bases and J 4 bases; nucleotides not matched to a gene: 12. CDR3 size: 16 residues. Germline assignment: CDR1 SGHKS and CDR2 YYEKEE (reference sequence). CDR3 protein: CASSTDHRGEGTEAFF. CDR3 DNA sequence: TGTGCCAGCAGCACGGATCACAGGGGGGAAGGCACTGAAGCTTTCTTT.

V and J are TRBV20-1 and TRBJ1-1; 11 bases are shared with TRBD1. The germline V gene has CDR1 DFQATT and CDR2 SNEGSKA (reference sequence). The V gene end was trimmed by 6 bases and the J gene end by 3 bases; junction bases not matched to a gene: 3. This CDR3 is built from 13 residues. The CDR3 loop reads CSADRGQDTEAFF. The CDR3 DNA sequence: TGCAGTGCGGACAGGGGGCAGGACACTGAAGCTTTCTTT.

CDR3 loop: CASSSGRPGQPQHF. CDR3 in DNA: TGTGCCAGCAGTTCCGGTAGGCCAGGGCAGCCCCAGCATTTT. The rearrangement links TRBV6-5 to TRBJ1-5, with D possibly being TRBD1 (5 bases). CDR3 length equals 14 residues. Germline V gives CDR1 MNHEY, CDR2 SVGAGI. The V and J ends lost 4 bases and 7 bases respectively, with 14 bases between them.

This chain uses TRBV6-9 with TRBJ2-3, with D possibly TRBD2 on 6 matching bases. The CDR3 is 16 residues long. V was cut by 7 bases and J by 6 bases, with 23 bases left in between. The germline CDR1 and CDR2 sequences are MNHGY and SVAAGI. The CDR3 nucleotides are TGTGCCAGCAAACTCGGGCGGGACCGCCCAAGGGATACGCAGTATTTT. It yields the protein CASKLGRDRPRDTQYF.

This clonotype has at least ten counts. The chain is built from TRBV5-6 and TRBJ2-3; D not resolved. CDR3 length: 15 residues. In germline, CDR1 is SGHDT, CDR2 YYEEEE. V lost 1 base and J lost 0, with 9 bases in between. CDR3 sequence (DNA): TGTGCCAGCAGCTTGATTACGGATAGCACAGATACGCAGTATTTT. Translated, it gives CASSLITDSTDTQYF. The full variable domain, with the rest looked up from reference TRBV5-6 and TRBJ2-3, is DAGVTQSPTHLIKTRGQQVTLRCSPKSGHDTVSWYQQALGQGPQFIFQYYEEEERQRGNFPDRFSGHQFPNYSSELNVNALLLGDSALYLCASSLITDSTDTQYFGPGTRLTVL.